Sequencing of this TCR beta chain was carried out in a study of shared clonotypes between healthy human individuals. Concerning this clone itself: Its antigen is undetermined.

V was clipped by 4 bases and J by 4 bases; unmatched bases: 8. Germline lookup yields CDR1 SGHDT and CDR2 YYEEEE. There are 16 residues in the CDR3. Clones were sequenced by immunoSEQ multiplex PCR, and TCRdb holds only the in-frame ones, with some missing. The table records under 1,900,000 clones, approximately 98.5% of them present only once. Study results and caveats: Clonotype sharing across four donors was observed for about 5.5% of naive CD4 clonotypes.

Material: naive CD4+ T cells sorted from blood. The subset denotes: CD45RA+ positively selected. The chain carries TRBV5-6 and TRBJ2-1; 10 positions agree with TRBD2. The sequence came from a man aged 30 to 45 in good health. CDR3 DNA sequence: TGTGCCAGCAGCAAGAACCTAGCGGGAGAATACAATGAGCAGTTCTTC. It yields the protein CASSKNLAGEYNEQFF.